Only a few counts were recorded for the clone carrying this T cell receptor (beta chain). Its antigen remains unidentified. What was sequenced were expressed TCRB transcripts, since all of the isolated RNA had been reverse transcribed. Produced via immunoSEQ multiplex PCR; TCRdb's table is partial and in-frame only. This sample has almost 350,000 clones; roughly a tenth occur once, and the top ten carry around 1%. The authors took one heparinised blood draw, averaging roughly 120 mL, from each donor. Each of the CD4+ naive, central memory, regulatory and stem cell-like memory populations was sorted via CD45RO/CCR7/CD25/CD127/CD95/CD27. The data were obtained in a study of beta chain features in type 1 diabetes. Findings and limits, study-wide: Researchers report that Type 1 diabetes patients had moderately but significantly shorter TCRB CDR3s across all four CD4+ subsets. The naive, central memory and Treg TCRB repertoires looked more alike in patients than they did in healthy donors. Cells carrying high TCR expression could end up over-represented when cDNA is sequenced.

CDR1 and CDR2 (germline): SGHNT, YYREEE (reference sequence). The CDR3 has 17 residues. Trimming removed 4 bases from V and 0 bases from J; junction bases left unmatched: 7. This TCR came from a man younger than 45 with type 1 diabetes. The J gene is TRBJ2-3, the V gene TRBV5-4; 11 bases line up with TRBD2. Input material: central memory CD4+ T cells from blood. DNA of the CDR3: TGTGCCAGCAGCCGCCTGACTAGCGGGGTGAGCACAGATACGCAGTATTTT. This codes for CASSRLTSGVSTDTQYF.